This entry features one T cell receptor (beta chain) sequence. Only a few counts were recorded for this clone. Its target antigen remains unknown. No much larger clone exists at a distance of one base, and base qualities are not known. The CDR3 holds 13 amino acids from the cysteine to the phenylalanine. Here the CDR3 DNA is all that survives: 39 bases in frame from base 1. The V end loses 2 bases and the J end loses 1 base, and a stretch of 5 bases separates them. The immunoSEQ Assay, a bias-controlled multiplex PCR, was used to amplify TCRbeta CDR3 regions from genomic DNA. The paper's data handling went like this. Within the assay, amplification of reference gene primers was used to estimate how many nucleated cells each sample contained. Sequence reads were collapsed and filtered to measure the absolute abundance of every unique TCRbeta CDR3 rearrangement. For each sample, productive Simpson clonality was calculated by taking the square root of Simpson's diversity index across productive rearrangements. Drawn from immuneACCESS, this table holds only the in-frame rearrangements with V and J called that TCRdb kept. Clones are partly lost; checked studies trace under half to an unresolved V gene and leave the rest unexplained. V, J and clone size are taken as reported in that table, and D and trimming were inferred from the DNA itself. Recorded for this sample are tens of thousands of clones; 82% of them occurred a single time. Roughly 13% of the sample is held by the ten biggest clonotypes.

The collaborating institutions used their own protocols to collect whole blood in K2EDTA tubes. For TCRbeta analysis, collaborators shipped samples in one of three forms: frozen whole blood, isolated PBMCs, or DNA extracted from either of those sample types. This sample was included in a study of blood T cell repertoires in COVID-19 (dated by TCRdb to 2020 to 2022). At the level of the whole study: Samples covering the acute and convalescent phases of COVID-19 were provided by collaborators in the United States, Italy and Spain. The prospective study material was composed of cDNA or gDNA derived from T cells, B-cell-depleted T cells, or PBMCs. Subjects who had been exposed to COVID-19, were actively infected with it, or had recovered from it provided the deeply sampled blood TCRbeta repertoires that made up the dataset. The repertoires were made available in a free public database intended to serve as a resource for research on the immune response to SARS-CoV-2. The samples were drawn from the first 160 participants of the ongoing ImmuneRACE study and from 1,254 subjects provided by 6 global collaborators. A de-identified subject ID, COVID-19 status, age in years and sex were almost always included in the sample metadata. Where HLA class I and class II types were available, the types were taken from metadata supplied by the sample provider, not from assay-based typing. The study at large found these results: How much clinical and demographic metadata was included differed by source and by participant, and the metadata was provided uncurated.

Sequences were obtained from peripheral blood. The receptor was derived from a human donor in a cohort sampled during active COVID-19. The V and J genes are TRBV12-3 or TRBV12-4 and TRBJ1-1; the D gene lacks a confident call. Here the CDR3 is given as CASSLNGNTEAFF. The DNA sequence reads TGTGCCAGCAGTTTAAACGGGAACACTGAAGCTTTCTTT.